The 7 T cell receptor beta chains given below trace back to one sample, sequenced in a study of vaccination effects on CD4 cells after COVID-19 (dated by TCRdb to 2021 to 2024). These receptors' antigens are unknown. In the ViraFEST assay, PBMC were stimulated with viral peptide pools, and antigen-specific CD4+ T cell clonotypes were then identified by expansion using TCR sequencing. After about 10 days of culture, CD4+ T cells were isolated with the EasySep CD4+ T cell isolation kit. Each participant received two doses of an mRNA SARS-CoV-2 vaccine, either BNT162b2 or mRNA-1273. The method behind the library was the immunoSEQ multiplex PCR assay. TCRdb's version of the immuneACCESS table is confined to in-frame rearrangements and falls short of the full clone set. An unresolved V gene accounts for under half of the shortfall where checked; the remainder is of unknown origin. This sample is represented by 20,000 to 25,000 clones; 73% of them were singletons. 7.8% of the sample is in the top ten clones.

Here the sequenced sample was CD4+ T cells from PBMCs cultured with SARS-CoV-2 spike peptides, taken after COVID-19 vaccination. Taken with the paper, the label for cell subset or site translates to: SARS-CoV-2 spike overlapping peptide pool stimulation. All receptors derive from a human donor who received a COVID-19 vaccine.

The chain links TRBV6-6 to TRBJ2-3, with a possible D match to TRBD1 (6 bases). From germline, CDR1 is MNHNY and CDR2 SVGAGI (reference sequence). V was cut by 6 bases and J by 2 bases, with 12 bases left in between. This CDR3 spans 14 amino acids. CDR3 bases: TGTGCCAGCAGACAAGGACAGAACACAGATACGCAGTATTTT. Translation: CASRQGQNTDTQYF.

The chain recombines TRBV27 with TRBJ1-5, with a possible D match to TRBD1 (5 bases). V was pared by 5 bases and J by 6 bases, with 14 bases between. Looked up from germline, CDR1 is MNHEY and CDR2 is SMNVEV (reference sequence). This CDR3 spans 14 amino acids. CDR3 residues: CASSAWGGSQPQHF. The CDR3 nucleotides read TGTGCCAGCAGTGCCTGGGGGGGGAGTCAGCCCCAGCATTTT.

This chain connects TRBV12-3 or TRBV12-4 to TRBJ2-3; the D gene could be TRBD1 or TRBD2 (5 bases each). The length of the CDR3 is 13 residues. V was clipped by 8 bases and J by 4 bases, with 13 bases between them. CDR3 sequence reads: CASGYGDADTQYF. Here the CDR3 DNA reads TGTGCCAGCGGTTATGGGGACGCAGATACGCAGTATTTT.

The J gene is TRBJ1-4, the V gene TRBV6-5; maybe TRBD1 (6 bases). V lost 8 bases and J lost 6, with 13 bases in between. This CDR3 comprises 13 residues. Germline V lookup: CDR1 MNHEY, CDR2 SVGAGI. Here the CDR3 DNA reads TGTGCCAGCGGAGACGGGGGCCATGAAAAACTGTTTTTT. It specifies CASGDGGHEKLFF.

The V call is TRBV7-8, the J call TRBJ1-6; no firm D call. Trimming left V 6 bases short and J 9 bases short, with 12 bases between. Germline V gives CDR1 SGHVS, CDR2 FQNEAQ. This CDR3 comprises 13 residues. The CDR3 DNA follows: TGTGCCAGCAGTGTAGGGTACGGTTCACCCCTCCACTTT. Protein product: CASSVGYGSPLHF. The full variable domain, with the rest looked up from reference TRBV7-8 and TRBJ1-6, is GAGVSQSPRYKVAKRGQDVALRCDPISGHVSLFWYQQALGQGPEFLTYFQNEAQLDKSGLPSDRFFAERPEGSVSTLKIQRTQQEDSAVYLCASSVGYGSPLHFGNGTRLTVT.

Remarks on this clone: Within the sample, other DNA sequences also encode this same CDR3. The V gene is TRBV18, the J gene TRBJ2-7; D might be TRBD2 (5 bases). The CDR3 loop spans 13 amino acids. V was shortened by 0 bases and J by 3 bases, with 6 bases between the two germline ends. Germline V gene data show CDR1 as KGHSH and CDR2 as LQKENI. The CDR3 DNA sequence: TGTGCCAGCTCACCACCGGGAGTCTACGAGCAGTACTTC. Residues: CASSPPGVYEQYF.

The rearrangement uses TRBV23-1 and TRBJ2-3, with 7 bases identical to TRBD1. TRBV23-1 is recorded as an ORF, its role being uncertain. CDR3 length: 17 amino acids. V lost 3 bases to trimming and J lost 2 bases; unmatched junction nucleotides: 11. The CDR3 spells CASSQRWDRSFTDTQYF. As DNA, the CDR3 is TGCGCCAGCAGTCAGCGGTGGGACAGATCTTTCACAGATACGCAGTATTTT.